The sequence of this T cell receptor beta chain was determined in a study of glioma-infiltrating T cells after dendritic cell vaccination. Study summary: Dendritic cells derived from monocytes and pulsed with autologous tumor lysate formed the vaccine.

TCRdb keeps only in-frame clones here, not all; method: immunoSEQ multiplex PCR. The sample has 65,000 to 80,000 clones, 80% to 85% seen once. This clone occurred a few times. The CDR3 is 16 residues long. V was pared by 0 bases and J by 4 bases, with 5 bases of the junction left unmatched. Germline V gene sequence: CDR1 SGDLS, CDR2 YYNGEE. The gene calls are TRBV9 and TRBJ2-5, with 11 nucleotides matching TRBD1. The receptor was derived from a human donor with glioblastoma. The material sequenced was blood, taken before dendritic cell vaccination. The DNA of the CDR3 is TGTGCCAGCAGCGTAGGGACAGGGGGCTTCACAGAGACCCAGTACTTC. Its protein product is CASSVGTGGFTETQYF.